These T cell receptor beta chains were read from a single sample in a study of shared clonotypes between healthy human individuals. Sequencing used immunoSEQ multiplex PCR; TCRdb keeps in-frame clones, though not all of them. The table shows some 2,500,000 clones, with 93% occurring only once. Sequences were obtained from naive CD4+ T cells from PBMCs. The receptors come from a young man in good health. Some clones in this sample may be carry-over from other donors' samples. Both conserved end residues are trimmed from each CDR3.

CDR3,V
ASSLRGLTNTGELF,TRBV9
ASSSQGYGYT,TRBV4-1
ASSYSGQGKNIQY,TRBV6-6
ASSPDRERYGYT,TRBV7-8
ASSFYAASLAKNIQY,TRBV7-2
ATLGRSNQPQH,TRBV19
ASSLLWGKETQY,TRBV7-2
ASTGRAKETQY,TRBV11-2
ASSLAPLAGTTGELF,TRBV5-1
ASSLVRTTDTQY,TRBV7-2
ASSQDRGASYEQY,TRBV7-2
ASSQEGQGAGYGYT,TRBV4-1
ASSQGTSLYGYT,TRBV4-1
ASGATTYEQY,TRBV2
ASTLDIPAYEQY,TRBV6-1
ASTGGTDTEAF,TRBV2
ASSLGRSTDTQY,TRBV5-1
AWTTQANYGYT,TRBV30
SVRGLAGGPNIQY,TRBV29-1
AISEQDYEQY,TRBV10-3
ASSVRASGSYNEQF,TRBV5-1
ASSPMDRVGEKLF,TRBV7-9
ASSPGTSRHEQF,TRBV28
ASSIVLGLPGEKLF,TRBV19
ASSLADEQY,TRBV5-1
ASSQGTSGKQETQY,TRBV7-3
ASSQHGRSSGANVLT,TRBV7-2
ASSQGVVSGYT,TRBV7-9
ASSPGGDRGRHQPQH,TRBV7-2
ASSLEGSSGNTIY,TRBV5-1
ASSPGGTPSDTQY,TRBV6-4
ASSLAGMGGTQY,TRBV5-1
ASSEGPSPVYEQY,TRBV6-1
ASGSTLGSSYNEQF,TRBV12-5
ILVGDTEAF,TRBV20-1
ASADGGIRPYNEQF,TRBV5-1
ASTPDRAGEQY,TRBV14
ASSSRTSGWGDTDTQY,TRBV19
ASSFNPQLTRSTDTQY,TRBV5-6
ASSPLGVAGGHEQF,TRBV7-2
ASSRATGDEQY,TRBV9
ASSFLGTDTQY,TRBV5-1
ASSLGLVLGNEQF,TRBV7-2
ASSPPTGVNYGYT,TRBV18
SVEELSGPQH,TRBV29-1
SGGQGTSEAF,TRBV29-1
ASSQDASGSYKTQY,TRBV4-2